This record looks at one T cell receptor beta chain sequence and its context. This clonotype was counted at least ten times. What antigen it recognizes has not been identified. The record has no base qualities; no much larger clone is one base away. The sample originates from a study of T-cell reconstitution after alpha-beta-depleted transplantation in children (dated by TCRdb to the mid-2010s). In the study overall: The study quantitatively tracked T-cell immune reconstitution after TCRalphabeta/CD19-depleted allogeneic hematopoietic cell transplantation in children using TCR repertoire profiling.

The paper as a whole reports these results and caveats: In some patients, high TCRbeta diversity at day 60 was attributed to recipient T cells and intrathymic progenitors that had survived conditioning. Hyperexpanded clone frequencies declined over subsequent months; after one year, T-cell counts and TCRbeta diversity were mostly attributed to newly produced T cells. The apparently early recovery of alphabetaT-cell counts about two months after transplant reportedly depended on only several hundred rapidly expanded clones that came from non-depleted graft cells.

The sample's treatment or condition label, decoded: allogeneic hematopoietic cell transplantation with graft depleted of TCRalphabeta T cells and CD19 B cells. TCRalphabeta/CD19-depleted allogeneic hematopoietic cell grafts were given to the transplant recipients, all of whom were children. The method behind the library was PCR. The instrument given in TCRdb is Illumina HiSeq 2500. To normalize quantification of the TCRbeta repertoire, the TCR libraries were built with molecular barcoding that relied on unique molecular identifiers. Through fastp at Q25 and MiXCR, TCRdb rebuilt clones from the public reads, retaining in-frame beta chains. For every CDR3 protein sequence, its rows merge into one entry that carries the most common genes and DNA. Across this sample there are about 300,000 distinct CDR3 sequences, with around 7.3% seen only once. Approximately 9.6% of the sample rests with the top ten.

Source: peripheral blood, taken 360 days after TCRalphabeta/CD19-depleted stem cell transplant. The sequence came from a female patient aged 2-10 years who had a stem cell transplant for Fanconi anemia, so the T cells may come from the graft donor.

The CDR3 reads CASSLYGLGGANVLTF. The sequence in DNA is TGTGCCAGCAGCCTTTACGGGTTGGGTGGGGCCAACGTCCTGACTTTC. The V and J genes are TRBV7-9 and TRBJ2-6, with no confident D gene call. CDR1 and CDR2 are read off the germline V gene (reference sequence) as SEHNR and FQNEAQ. From the cysteine up to the phenylalanine, the CDR3 has a length of 16 residues. Solely the CDR3 DNA is kept, with 48 bases framed from the first base. Trimming at the junction amounts to 5 bases on V and 3 bases on J, and the germline ends lie 14 bases apart.